Listed here are 21 T cell receptor beta chains from one sample, sequenced in a study of blood T cell repertoires in COVID-19. The method was immunoSEQ multiplex PCR; TCRdb's version includes in-frame clones alone and lacks a portion of them. Among over 200,000 clones listed, 75% to 85% were seen once. What was sequenced was peripheral blood. These receptors all come from a woman in her 30s with COVID-19, enrolled during active disease.

V is TRBV14 and J is TRBJ1-4; no firm D call. The germline V gene has CDR1 SGHDN and CDR2 FVKESK. The CDR3 covers 15 residues. V lost 2 bases, J lost 6 bases, and 13 bases lay in between. CDR3 coding DNA: TGTGCCAGCAGCCAACATACGGGAAAGGATGAAAAACTGTTTTTT. Translation gives CASSQHTGKDEKLFF. Full variable domain (missing parts from reference TRBV14 and TRBJ1-4): EAGVTQFPSHSVIEKGQTVTLRCDPISGHDNLYWYRRVMGKEIKFLLHFVKESKQDESGMPNNRFLAERTGGTYSTLKVQPAELEDSGVYFCASSQHTGKDEKLFFGSGTQLSVL.

The gene calls are TRBV11-2 and TRBJ1-1; D is ambiguous. V shed 5 bases and J shed 4 bases, with 14 bases lying between them. Germline CDR1 SGHAT, CDR2 FQNNGV. CDR3 length equals 14 residues. CDR3 nucleotide sequence: TGTGCCAGCAGCATGAACCCTACGGGCACTGAAGCTTTCTTT. Its translation: CASSMNPTGTEAFF.

This rearrangement joins TRBV7-2 to TRBJ1-4; D perhaps matches TRBD1 (5 bases). The CDR3 has 16 residues. Germline-derived CDR1 and CDR2 are SGHTA and FQGNSA. V lost 5 bases and J 0 bases, leaving 13 bases between the germline ends. The CDR3 DNA reads as TGTGCCAGCAGCCCCGACAGTTCTGCAACTAATGAAAAACTGTTTTTT. This encodes CASSPDSSATNEKLFF. The whole variable domain, remainder taken from reference TRBV7-2 and TRBJ1-4, is GAGVSQSPSNKVTEKGKDVELRCDPISGHTALYWYRQSLGQGLEFLIYFQGNSAPDKSGLPSDRFSAERTGGSVSTLTIQRTQQEDSAVYLCASSPDSSATNEKLFFGSGTQLSVL.

This sequence joins TRBV5-4 and TRBJ2-1; 8 bases agree with TRBD1. After removal of 0 bases from V and 3 bases from J, the junction contained 5 bases not matched to a gene. This CDR3 contains 16 residues. Germline CDR1 reads SGHNT; CDR2 reads YYREEE (reference sequence). This CDR3 reads CASSLVRTGRYNEQFF. The DNA for the CDR3 is TGTGCCAGCAGCTTGGTTAGGACAGGGCGCTACAATGAGCAGTTCTTC. Together with reference TRBV5-4 and TRBJ2-1, the CDR3 gives the full variable domain: ETGVTQSPTHLIKTRGQQVTLRCSSQSGHNTVSWYQQALGQGPQFIFQYYREEENGRGNFPPRFSGLQFPNYSSELNVNALELDDSALYLCASSLVRTGRYNEQFFGPGTRLTVL.

For the CDR3, the DNA is TGCGCCAGCAGCTTCGGGGTCGTGCAGGGGGCAAGCGGGGAGCTGTTTTTT. Translation: CASSFGVVQGASGELFF. This chain uses TRBV5-1 with TRBJ2-2; 8 bases match TRBD1. CDR3 length: 17 residues. CDR1 is SGHRS and CDR2 is YFSETQ in the germline V gene. V shed 2 bases, J shed 7 bases, and the junction held 13 bases outside the gene matches.

This chain connects TRBV5-1 to TRBJ2-5, with 8 bases fitting TRBD1. Germline V CDR1 and CDR2: SGHRS, YFSETQ. The V and J ends lost 4 bases and 1 base, in that order; junction bases with no gene match: 3. The length of the CDR3 is 14 residues. Written as DNA, the CDR3 is TGCGCCAGCAGCCGAGACAGGGGCCAAGAGACCCAGTACTTC. Protein: CASSRDRGQETQYF.

The chain couples TRBV9 to TRBJ2-7; TRBD1 aligns across 7 bases. The germline gives CDR1 SGDLS, CDR2 YYNGEE. The CDR3 spans 15 residues. V dropped 0 bases and J dropped 3; count of bases not matched to a gene: 6. CDR3 DNA: TGTGCCAGCAGCGTAGGAACAGGGGCAGGCTACGAGCAGTACTTC. This translates into CASSVGTGAGYEQYF. Drawing the rest from reference TRBV9 and TRBJ2-7, the complete variable domain is DSGVTQTPKHLITATGQRVTLRCSPRSGDLSVYWYQQSLDQGLQFLIQYYNGEERAKGNILERFSAQQFPDLHSELNLSSLELGDSALYFCASSVGTGAGYEQYFGPGTRLTVT.

The table lists this clone with a count of one. The rearrangement uses TRBV2 and TRBJ2-5; D is uncertain. The CDR3 covers 14 residues. Germline V CDR1 and CDR2: SNHLY, FYNNEI. The V end was cut by 2 bases, the J end by 1 base, with 8 bases between. In nucleotides, the CDR3 is TGTGCCAGCAGTGAAAATTCTCCCCAAGAGACCCAGTACTTC. It is translated as CASSENSPQETQYF. The variable domain in full, completed from reference TRBV2 and TRBJ2-5, reads EPEVTQTPSHQVTQMGQEVILRCVPISNHLYFYWYRQILGQKVEFLVSFYNNEISEKSEIFDDQFSVERPDGSNFTLKIRSTKLEDSAMYFCASSENSPQETQYFGPGTRLLVL.

This sequence joins TRBV29-1 and TRBJ2-2, with D possibly TRBD1 on 6 matching bases. Germline V gene sequence: CDR1 SQVTM, CDR2 ANQGSEA. Trimming stripped 7 bases from V and 0 bases from J, with 12 bases between. The CDR3 length is 14 residues. The CDR3: CSGRGGPNTGELFF. The DNA of the CDR3 is TGCAGCGGACGTGGGGGCCCGAACACCGGGGAGCTGTTTTTT.

The chain employs TRBV11-3 and TRBJ2-3; D unresolved. Germline-derived CDR1 and CDR2 are SGHNT and YENEEA. V was trimmed by 8 bases and J by 3 bases, leaving 6 bases between them. This CDR3 spans 11 amino acids. CDR3 DNA sequence: TGTGCCAGCCGCGTGACAGATACGCAGTATTTT. This codes for CASRVTDTQYF.

The chain has TRBV5-6 and TRBJ2-7; TRBD1 matches at 10 bases. This CDR3 region has 16 residues. CDR1 SGHDT and CDR2 YYEEEE come from the germline V gene. J was trimmed by 4 bases and V by 4 bases; bases with no gene match: 11. The CDR3 DNA reads as TGTGCCAGCAGCCCATCCGGGACAGGGGTAGTATACGAGCAGTACTTC. This encodes CASSPSGTGVVYEQYF.

The table lists this clone with a few counts. V usage is TRBV6-5 and J usage is TRBJ1-6; TRBD1 is a possible D gene (5 bases). The CDR3 spans 12 residues. Deletions cut 6 bases from V and 12 bases from J, with 12 bases between. Germline V gene lookup returns CDR1 MNHEY and CDR2 SVGAGI. CDR3: CASRPPQGPLHF. CDR3 sequence (DNA): TGTGCCAGCAGGCCGCCCCAGGGACCCCTCCACTTT.

V and J are TRBV2 and TRBJ1-5; maybe TRBD1 (6 bases). The V and J ends lost 8 bases and 3 bases respectively, with 11 bases between them. There are 13 residues in the CDR3. Germline lookup yields CDR1 SNHLY and CDR2 FYNNEI. As DNA, the CDR3 is TGTGCCAGCGGGAGGGGGGACAATCAGCCCCAGCATTTT. It is translated as CASGRGDNQPQHF. The full variable domain, its missing parts supplied by reference TRBV2 and TRBJ1-5, is EPEVTQTPSHQVTQMGQEVILRCVPISNHLYFYWYRQILGQKVEFLVSFYNNEISEKSEIFDDQFSVERPDGSNFTLKIRSTKLEDSAMYFCASGRGDNQPQHFGDGTRLSIL.

This chain joins TRBV19 and TRBJ1-4; 10 nucleotides line up with TRBD1. This CDR3 is 15 amino acids long. V trimming: 5 bases; J trimming: 5 bases; junction bases outside the gene matches: 5. Germline V gene data show CDR1 as LNHDA and CDR2 as SQIVND (reference sequence). The CDR3: CASSPPGQGNEKLFF. CDR3 nucleotides: TGTGCCAGTAGTCCGCCGGGACAGGGGAATGAAAAACTGTTTTTT.

The chain is built from TRBV7-7 and TRBJ2-5, with a possible D match to TRBD2 (5 bases). The germline V and J ends were trimmed by 2 bases and 2 bases, with 12 bases remaining between them. This CDR3 region has 15 residues. CDR1 is SSHAT, CDR2 FNYEAQ, per germline (reference sequence). The CDR3 here is CASSLRASSQETQYF. DNA for the CDR3: TGTGCCAGCAGCTTACGGGCTAGCTCGCAAGAGACCCAGTACTTC.

The chain has TRBV7-2 and TRBJ1-3; 8 nucleotides match TRBD1. Germline V gene data show CDR1 as SGHTA and CDR2 as FQGNSA. This CDR3 is 16 amino acids long. V gave up 6 bases and J gave up 4 bases; unmatched junction bases: 11. The CDR3 sequence is CASSPTLQGAGNTIYF. CDR3 in DNA: TGTGCCAGCAGTCCTACCCTCCAGGGGGCAGGAAACACCATATATTTT. Complete variable domain (other parts from reference TRBV7-2 and TRBJ1-3): GAGVSQSPSNKVTEKGKDVELRCDPISGHTALYWYRQSLGQGLEFLIYFQGNSAPDKSGLPSDRFSAERTGGSVSTLTIQRTQQEDSAVYLCASSPTLQGAGNTIYFGEGSWLTVV.

The J gene is TRBJ1-1, the V gene TRBV10-3, with 10 bases aligning to TRBD1. The CDR3 is made up of 14 amino acids. The germline V gene has CDR1 ENHRY and CDR2 SYGVKD. With V trimmed by 7 bases and J by 1 base, 3 bases remained unmatched. CDR3 sequence: CAITRDRGNTEAFF. CDR3 DNA: TGTGCCATCACCCGGGACAGGGGGAACACTGAAGCTTTCTTT.

This chain connects TRBV7-9 to TRBJ1-1; 7 bases are a match to TRBD1. This CDR3 is 12 amino acids long. V lost 4 bases, J lost 6 bases, and 2 bases stayed unmatched. Germline assignment: CDR1 SEHNR and CDR2 FQNEAQ (reference sequence). The CDR3 is CASSSQGSEAFF. The CDR3 bases are TGTGCCAGCAGCTCACAGGGGTCTGAAGCTTTCTTT.

The CDR3, as DNA: TGTGCCAGCAGTTTAGGGGCTGTGAACACTGAAGCTTTCTTT. Its translation is CASSLGAVNTEAFF. The chain employs TRBV27 and TRBJ1-1; possible D gene TRBD1, 5 bases. The germline gives CDR1 MNHEY, CDR2 SMNVEV (reference sequence). Trimming stripped 2 bases from V and 0 bases from J, with 7 bases between. The CDR3 covers 14 residues.

This chain links TRBV4-3 with TRBJ2-3; D gene unclear. Trimming removed 0 bases at V and 7 bases at J, with 8 bases between. Germline-derived CDR1 and CDR2 are LGHNA and YSLEER. This CDR3 comprises 13 residues. CDR3 DNA: TGCGCCAGCAGCCAAGATAGTCGAAATACGCAGTATTTT. It encodes CASSQDSRNTQYF.

This chain joins TRBV7-3 and TRBJ2-3; 9 bases line up with TRBD2. The J segment lost 5 bases and the V segment lost 5 bases, leaving 11 bases of the junction unmatched. CDR1 SGHTA and CDR2 FQGTGA come from the germline V gene. This CDR3 spans 16 amino acids. CDR3: CASSRTGGGAIDTQYF. The CDR3 coding sequence is TGTGCCAGCAGCCGTACTGGCGGGGGGGCCATAGATACGCAGTATTTT. Based on the CDR3 plus reference TRBV7-3 and TRBJ2-3, the full variable domain is GAGVSQTPSNKVTEKGKYVELRCDPISGHTALYWYRQSLGQGPEFLIYFQGTGAADDSGLPNDRFFAVRPEGSVSTLKIQRTERGDSAVYLCASSRTGGGAIDTQYFGPGTRLTVL.